Shown below are 21 T cell receptor beta chains from a single sample sequenced in a study of cytomegalovirus exposure and HLA in healthy donors. PCR involved 60 Vbeta and 13 Jbeta primers. Method: immunoSEQ multiplex PCR; TCRdb's copy keeps in-frame clones and lacks some. This table holds roughly 150,000 clones, approximately 83% found once. Sequencing used PBMCs. The receptors were sampled from a boy aged 2 to 9 in good health and CMV-seronegative.

The chain links TRBV29-1 to TRBJ2-7; TRBD2 might be the D (5 bases). Germline values: CDR1 SQVTM, CDR2 ANQGSEA. Trimming removed 6 bases at V and 6 bases at J, with 18 bases between. The CDR3 is 13 residues long. CDR3 in DNA: TGCAGCGTCCGGGAAGTCAGCCTTTTCGAGCAGTACTTC. This codes for CSVREVSLFEQYF.

V gene TRBV7-2 combines with J gene TRBJ2-1; 7 bases agree with TRBD2. Germline trimming cut 0 bases from V and 9 bases from J; bases unmatched to any gene: 5. The CDR3 is made up of 14 amino acids. The germline gives CDR1 SGHTA, CDR2 FQGNSA. Here the CDR3 reads CASSLASSGTEQFF. CDR3 in DNA: TGTGCCAGCAGCTTAGCGTCGAGCGGGACTGAGCAGTTCTTC.

In this sample, this clone turned up a few times. J is TRBJ1-3 and V is TRBV7-9; D gene ambiguous. In germline, CDR1 is SEHNR, CDR2 FQNEAQ (reference sequence). V lost 3 bases to trimming and J lost 0 bases, with 9 bases between them. This CDR3 contains 15 residues. The CDR3 coding sequence is TGTGCCAGCAGCTTTCTCCTATCCTCTGGAAACACCATATATTTT. This gives the protein CASSFLLSSGNTIYF. Full variable domain (missing parts from reference TRBV7-9 and TRBJ1-3): DTGVSQNPRHKITKRGQNVTFRCDPISEHNRLYWYRQTLGQGPEFLTYFQNEAQLEKSRLLSDRFSAERPKGSFSTLEIQRTEQGDSAMYLCASSFLLSSGNTIYFGEGSWLTVV.

The chain uses TRBV6-1 and TRBJ2-3, with 7 nucleotides matching TRBD2. The V segment lost 2 bases and the J segment 0 bases; nucleotides outside the gene matches: 2. The germline V gene has CDR1 MNHNS and CDR2 SASEGT. The CDR3 is made up of 15 amino acids. The CDR3 bases are TGTGCCAGCAGTGAATTCGGGGGGAGCACAGATACGCAGTATTTT. Encoded protein: CASSEFGGSTDTQYF.

The chain has TRBV11-2 and TRBJ2-6; possibly TRBD2 for D (5 bases). The germline V gene has CDR1 SGHAT and CDR2 FQNNGV. V dropped 0 bases and J dropped 0 bases, with 6 bases sitting between them. The CDR3 has 16 amino acids. The CDR3 DNA sequence: TGTGCCAGCAGCTTAGAAGGACTCTCTGGGGCCAACGTCCTGACTTTC. Amino acids: CASSLEGLSGANVLTF.

V gene TRBV6-5 combines with J gene TRBJ1-5; weak D call: TRBD1 (6 bases). The V gene's germline CDR1 is MNHEY and CDR2 SVGAGI. The V and J ends lost 9 bases and 4 bases respectively, with 16 bases between them. The length of the CDR3 is 14 residues. The CDR3 DNA reads as TGTGCCAGGCGTCGGCGGGGGCGGAATCAGCCCCAGCATTTT. This encodes CARRRRGRNQPQHF.

The rearrangement links TRBV5-1 to TRBJ2-1; 7 positions agree with TRBD1. CDR1 and CDR2 (germline): SGHRS, YFSETQ. CDR3 length: 15 amino acids. V was clipped by 5 bases and J by 0 bases; unmatched bases: 5. CDR3 DNA: TGCGCCAGCAGAGTGACAGGGAACTCCTACAATGAGCAGTTCTTC. It specifies CASRVTGNSYNEQFF.

The rearrangement uses TRBV4-1 and TRBJ2-1; 7 bases match TRBD1. The J segment lost 4 bases and the V segment lost 2 bases, leaving 2 bases of the junction unmatched. Per germline, CDR1 MGHRA and CDR2 YSYEKL. The CDR3 is 14 amino acids. The CDR3 here is CASSQLGQYNEQFF. The DNA of the CDR3 is TGCGCCAGCAGCCAACTGGGACAGTACAATGAGCAGTTCTTC.

The V call is TRBV7-2, the J call TRBJ1-5, with TRBD1 matching 8 bases. CDR3 length equals 14 residues. Per the germline V gene, CDR1 is SGHTA and CDR2 is FQGNSA. After removal of 6 bases from V and 5 bases from J, the junction contained 6 bases not matched to a gene. The CDR3 protein is CASSRQGKDQPQHF. The DNA for the CDR3 is TGTGCCAGCAGTCGACAGGGGAAGGATCAGCCCCAGCATTTT.

The chain combines TRBV7-9 with TRBJ1-4; 7 nucleotides match TRBD1. This CDR3 is built from 15 residues. In germline, CDR1 is SEHNR, CDR2 FQNEAQ (reference sequence). Trimming removed 5 bases from V and 7 bases from J; junction bases left unmatched: 10. The CDR3 nucleotides read TGTGCCAGCAGCCCTAAGACAGGGATGGGTGAAAAACTGTTTTTT. This encodes CASSPKTGMGEKLFF.

The J gene is TRBJ1-1, the V gene TRBV5-6; tentative D call: TRBD1 (6 bases). The length of the CDR3 is 15 residues. With 0 bases removed from V and 2 bases from J, the gap between germline ends came to 11 bases. Germline V CDR1 and CDR2: SGHDT, YYEEEE. CDR3 DNA sequence: TGTGCCAGCAGCTTGGTCTTACAGGGAAACACTGAAGCTTTCTTT. This translates into CASSLVLQGNTEAFF.

The chain joins TRBV7-2 to TRBJ1-2; 10 bases map to TRBD1. Unmatched junction bases numbered 6, after V lost 3 bases and J lost 8 bases. Germline V gene sequence: CDR1 SGHTA, CDR2 FQGNSA. The CDR3 runs 14 residues. The CDR3 coding sequence is TGTGCCAGCAGCTTTGGCGACAGGGGGCACGGCTACACCTTC. It yields the protein CASSFGDRGHGYTF.

The chain links TRBV14 to TRBJ1-6, with D unresolved. Germline CDR1 SGHDN, CDR2 FVKESK. CDR3 length equals 15 residues. The V end lost 1 base, the J end lost 6 bases, and 10 bases lay between the germline ends. CDR3 amino acids: CASSQGGLFNSPLHF. The CDR3 DNA is TGTGCCAGCAGCCAAGGCGGGTTATTTAATTCACCCCTCCACTTT.

Notes on this clone: It is unclear where the CDR3 begins or ends on the DNA, so no DNA is shown, and the CDR3 is as TCRdb lists it. The chain recombines TRBV6-6 with TRBJ2-5; the table's D gene call, TRBD1, was not cross checked with the DNA. CDR1 and CDR2 (germline): MNHNY, SVGAGI (reference sequence). The CDR3 has 14 amino acids, counting both end residues. CDR3: CASSSSTGSETQYF.

The chain couples TRBV20-1 to TRBJ2-5; unclear D gene. The CDR3 has 10 amino acids. Trimming took 2 bases from V and 5 from J, leaving 3 bases between them. CDR1 DFQATT and CDR2 SNEGSKA come from the germline V gene (reference sequence). The CDR3 reads CSARRETQYF. The CDR3 bases are TGCAGTGCTAGACGGGAGACCCAGTACTTC.

V gene TRBV5-6 combines with J gene TRBJ2-7; 7 bases match TRBD1. Germline CDR1 reads SGHDT; CDR2 reads YYEEEE. The CDR3 consists of 14 residues. After removal of 4 bases from V and 2 bases from J, the junction contained 6 bases not matched to a gene. The CDR3 is CASSENRGTYEQYF. CDR3 DNA sequence: TGTGCCAGCAGCGAAAACAGGGGAACCTACGAGCAGTACTTC.

This sequence joins TRBV7-9 and TRBJ1-3, with D hard to call. Trimming pared 5 bases from V and 0 bases from J, leaving 11 bases between. Germline loops: CDR1 SEHNR, CDR2 FQNEAQ (reference sequence). The CDR3 sequence is 15 residues long. The CDR3 nucleotides are TGTGCCAGCAGCCCCGGGTTCTACTCTGGAAACACCATATATTTT. This sequence encodes CASSPGFYSGNTIYF. Based on the CDR3 plus reference TRBV7-9 and TRBJ1-3, the full variable domain is DTGVSQNPRHKITKRGQNVTFRCDPISEHNRLYWYRQTLGQGPEFLTYFQNEAQLEKSRLLSDRFSAERPKGSFSTLEIQRTEQGDSAMYLCASSPGFYSGNTIYFGEGSWLTVV.

J is TRBJ1-3 and V is TRBV6-6, with D maybe TRBD1 (6 bases). Germline CDR1 MNHNY, CDR2 SVGAGI (reference sequence). The CDR3 loop spans 14 amino acids. Trimming pared 0 bases from V and 10 bases from J, leaving 13 bases between. For the CDR3, the DNA is TGTGCCAGCAGTTACTCGACAGGTCTGGGGACCATATATTTT. Its translation: CASSYSTGLGTIYF.

This clone was found a few times. The rearrangement uses TRBV9 and TRBJ1-1; no reliable D call. CDR1 is SGDLS, CDR2 YYNGEE, per germline. The CDR3 contains 12 residues. V was pared by 4 bases and J by 2 bases, with 6 bases between. The CDR3 protein is CASSRDNTEAFF. CDR3 sequence (DNA): TGTGCCAGCAGCCGGGATAACACTGAAGCTTTCTTT. The full variable domain, rest sourced from reference TRBV9 and TRBJ1-1, is DSGVTQTPKHLITATGQRVTLRCSPRSGDLSVYWYQQSLDQGLQFLIQYYNGEERAKGNILERFSAQQFPDLHSELNLSSLELGDSALYFCASSRDNTEAFFGQGTRLTVV.

J is TRBJ1-1 and V is TRBV11-2, with D maybe TRBD1 (6 bases). CDR3 length: 15 amino acids. V was clipped by 1 base and J by 1 base, with 10 bases between them. The germline V gene has CDR1 SGHAT and CDR2 FQNNGV. CDR3 DNA: TGTGCCAGCAGCTTAGGGGGGGGCTCGAACACTGAAGCTTTCTTT. Encoded protein: CASSLGGGSNTEAFF.

The chain recombines TRBV4-1 with TRBJ2-2; 11 bases match TRBD2. This CDR3 has 18 amino acids. The V and J ends lost 1 base and 3 bases, in that order; junction bases with no gene match: 7. Per germline, CDR1 MGHRA and CDR2 YSYEKL. The CDR3 spells CASSQGGLAGGDTGELFF. CDR3 bases: TGCGCCAGCAGCCAAGGCGGGCTAGCGGGAGGAGACACCGGGGAGCTGTTTTTT.